This T cell receptor (beta chain) was profiled in a study of T cells in Graves' hyperthyroidism and ophthalmopathy. V shed 1 base, J shed 3 bases, and the junction held 6 bases outside the gene matches. The length of the CDR3 is 16 residues. This clonotype was found many times. Using RNA transcripts as the source, TCR beta CDR3 regions were amplified. Carried out on the TCR CDR3, a first-round RT-PCR used the HTBI primer set. One entry per CDR3 protein, called by TCRdb with MiXCR from the multiplex PCR reads. The sample has 470,000 or so distinct CDR3 sequences, more than 20% seen once; the top ten hold about 26%.

The V gene is TRBV12-3 or TRBV12-4, the J gene TRBJ1-5; TRBD1 matches at 7 bases. The origin of this receptor is a man between 18 and 29 years old with Graves' hyperthyroidism. Sequenced material: blood. The CDR3 region is CASSLVPTGTNQPQHF. CDR3 DNA: TGTGCCAGCAGTTTAGTACCGACAGGGACCAATCAGCCCCAGCATTTT.